The 15 T cell receptor beta chains in this list originate from one sample, sequenced in a study of shared clonotypes between healthy human individuals. Measured with immunoSEQ multiplex PCR; TCRdb has only the in-frame clones, and not every one. The repertoire holds about 2.3 million clones, with roughly 92% as singletons. The source material was naive CD4+ T cells from PBMCs. Subset indicated: CD45RA+ positively selected. All receptors derive from a man aged 18 to 29 in good health. Some clones in this sample may be carry-over from other donors' samples.

The chain employs TRBV4-2 and TRBJ2-2; D possibly uses TRBD1 or TRBD2 (5 bases each). Trimming removed 7 bases from V and 5 bases from J, with 8 bases in between. Per the germline V gene, CDR1 is LGHNA and CDR2 is YNFKEQ. The CDR3 consists of 12 residues. CDR3: CASNWGTGELFF. The CDR3 bases are TGTGCCAGCAACTGGGGGACCGGGGAGCTGTTTTTT.

The V and J genes are TRBV7-8 and TRBJ1-4; 8 bases match TRBD1. V gave up 1 base and J gave up 6 bases; unmatched junction bases: 7. This CDR3 region has 16 residues. The germline V gene encodes CDR1 SGHVS and CDR2 FQNEAQ. DNA for the CDR3: TGTGCCAGCAGCTTAGTTTTAGACAGGGGACATGAAAAACTGTTTTTT. Its translation is CASSLVLDRGHEKLFF.

The rearrangement links TRBV2 to TRBJ1-2; D is perhaps TRBD1 (5 bases). This CDR3 is 15 amino acids long. V lost 5 bases to trimming and J lost 4 bases, with 17 bases between them. The germline CDR1 and CDR2 sequences are SNHLY and FYNNEI. The CDR3 loop reads CASSPSFDSFYGYTF. CDR3 coding DNA: TGTGCCAGCAGTCCTTCTTTTGACAGTTTCTATGGCTACACCTTC.

This clone was seen a few times. CDR3 in amino acids: CAISEYGDRKAFF. The CDR3 coding sequence is TGTGCCATCAGTGAGTACGGGGATCGAAAAGCTTTCTTT. The genes are TRBV10-3 and TRBJ1-1; D unclear. V was clipped by 1 base and J by 9 bases, with 12 bases between them. CDR1 is ENHRY, CDR2 SYGVKD, per germline. The CDR3 is 13 residues long.

The chain is built from TRBV9 and TRBJ2-7; 10 positions match TRBD1. Looked up from germline, CDR1 is SGDLS and CDR2 is YYNGEE. The CDR3 contains 14 residues. V was pared by 4 bases and J by 4 bases, with 5 bases of the junction left unmatched. CDR3 sequence (DNA): TGTGCCAGCAGCACCGACAGGGGGCGGTACGAGCAGTACTTC. It yields the protein CASSTDRGRYEQYF. The full variable domain, with the rest looked up from reference TRBV9 and TRBJ2-7, is DSGVTQTPKHLITATGQRVTLRCSPRSGDLSVYWYQQSLDQGLQFLIQYYNGEERAKGNILERFSAQQFPDLHSELNLSSLELGDSALYFCASSTDRGRYEQYFGPGTRLTVT.

Turning to this clone: In the same sample, other DNA sequences code for this CDR3. The chain joins TRBV4-3 to TRBJ1-2; 7 bases are a match to TRBD1. This CDR3 is built from 13 residues. Germline V gene data show CDR1 as LGHNA and CDR2 as YSLEER. V dropped 4 bases and J dropped 4; count of bases not matched to a gene: 3. CDR3 region: CASSLQGSYGYTF. The CDR3 coding sequence is TGCGCCAGCAGCCTACAGGGGTCCTATGGCTACACCTTC.

V gene TRBV5-1 combines with J gene TRBJ2-5, with TRBD2 matching over 12 bases. Losses at the gene ends were 7 bases for V and 1 base for J; bases not matched to a gene: 8. CDR3 length: 16 residues. CDR1 is SGHRS, CDR2 YFSETQ, per germline. The CDR3 region is CASAGLLAGGQETQYF. DNA of the CDR3: TGCGCCAGCGCTGGACTACTAGCGGGAGGCCAAGAGACCCAGTACTTC.

The V and J genes are TRBV5-1 and TRBJ1-1, with unresolved D. The germline CDR1 and CDR2 sequences are SGHRS and YFSETQ. This CDR3 region has 17 residues. Trimming shortened V by 0 bases and J by 0 bases, and 15 bases separated the two germline ends. The CDR3 nucleotides read TGCGCCAGCAGCTTGGCCGTGGGTGGGTACATGAACACTGAAGCTTTCTTT. The encoded protein is CASSLAVGGYMNTEAFF. The full variable domain, with the rest looked up from reference TRBV5-1 and TRBJ1-1, is KAGVTQTPRYLIKTRGQQVTLSCSPISGHRSVSWYQQTPGQGLQFLFEYFSETQRNKGNFPGRFSGRQFSNSRSEMNVSTLELGDSALYLCASSLAVGGYMNTEAFFGQGTRLTVV.

The chain couples TRBV5-1 to TRBJ1-1; D is unclear. CDR1 is SGHRS, CDR2 YFSETQ, per germline. With 2 bases removed from V and 0 bases from J, the gap between germline ends came to 17 bases. The CDR3 totals 17 residues. CDR3 bases: TGCGCCAGCAGCTTATCACGGACCAACCTATTGAACACTGAAGCTTTCTTT. Protein: CASSLSRTNLLNTEAFF.

The rearrangement joins TRBV7-3 to TRBJ2-1, with 9 positions matching TRBD2. CDR3 size: 16 residues. The V segment lost 5 bases and the J segment 2 bases; nucleotides outside the gene matches: 7. CDR1 and CDR2 from the germline V gene are SGHTA and FQGTGA. The CDR3 DNA sequence: TGTGCCAGCAGCAAGACTAGCGGAGGGACCTACAATGAGCAGTTCTTC. This sequence encodes CASSKTSGGTYNEQFF.

The chain couples TRBV2 to TRBJ2-3, with no clear D. The germline V gene has CDR1 SNHLY and CDR2 FYNNEI. The CDR3 contains 13 residues. V was cut by 7 bases and J by 6 bases, with 14 bases left in between. The CDR3 bases are TGTGCCAGCACCGGTCGCCAGACGGATACGCAGTATTTT. Its protein is CASTGRQTDTQYF.

This sequence joins TRBV18 and TRBJ1-1; D remains ambiguous. With 1 base removed from V and 1 base from J, the gap between germline ends came to 10 bases. The germline CDR1 and CDR2 sequences are KGHSH and LQKENI. This CDR3 has 15 amino acids. CDR3 residues: CASSPQGWGNTEAFF. The CDR3 nucleotides are TGTGCCAGCTCACCACAGGGCTGGGGGAACACTGAAGCTTTCTTT.

The chain couples TRBV5-4 to TRBJ2-5; weak D call: TRBD2 (5 bases). V lost 4 bases and J lost 0, with 10 bases in between. CDR1 and CDR2 (germline): SGHNT, YYREEE (reference sequence). The CDR3 has 14 amino acids. CDR3 coding DNA: TGTGCCAGCAGCGTGGAGCGGTACCAAGAGACCCAGTACTTC. Its protein is CASSVERYQETQYF.

J is TRBJ1-1 and V is TRBV18, with TRBD1 identical over 8 bases. Germline V CDR1 and CDR2: KGHSH, LQKENI. The CDR3 covers 15 residues. The junction had 7 bases not matched to a gene; V was cut back by 5 bases and J by 2 bases. DNA of the CDR3: TGTGCCAGCTCAGCAGGACAGGGCTTAAACACTGAAGCTTTCTTT. Translated, it gives CASSAGQGLNTEAFF.

The J gene is TRBJ2-3, the V gene TRBV5-1; no firm D call. V lost 0 bases and J 3 bases, leaving 8 bases between the germline ends. This CDR3 has 14 amino acids. Germline CDR1 reads SGHRS; CDR2 reads YFSETQ. This chain's CDR3 is CASSLVESTDTQYF. The CDR3 DNA sequence: TGCGCCAGCAGCTTGGTGGAATCGACAGATACGCAGTATTTT.